A selection of T cell receptor beta chains follows, all from one sample in a study of cytomegalovirus exposure and HLA in healthy donors. Method: immunoSEQ multiplex PCR; TCRdb's copy keeps in-frame clones and lacks some. In the table there are about 120,000 clones, around 80% of which are singletons. The sample was PBMCs. The receptors derive from a female donor in good health and CMV-seronegative. CDR3s include the opening cysteine and the closing phenylalanine or tryptophan. D genes are given only for firm matches. Size values are once, few and many counts, or a class for expanded clones, and some rows have none.

TRBJ2-5	TRBV11-2	TRBD2	-	14	CASSEGLVGETQYF	TGTGCCAGCAGCGAAGGACTAGTGGGGGAGACCCAGTACTTC
TRBJ2-3	TRBV18	-	few	16	CASSPPMSGSTDTQYF	TGTGCCAGCTCACCGCCGATGAGCGGTAGCACAGATACGCAGTATTTT
TRBJ1-2	TRBV6-1	TRBD1	few	16	CASSEFPGQESYGYTF	TGTGCCAGCAGTGAATTTCCGGGACAGGAAAGCTATGGCTACACCTTC
TRBJ1-4	TRBV6-1	-	-	13	CASSEGQNEKLFF	TGTGCCAGCAGTGAGGGGCAAAATGAAAAACTGTTTTTT
TRBJ1-5	TRBV5-4	-	-	14	CASSLKESNQPQHF	TGTGCCAGCAGCTTGAAAGAGAGCAATCAGCCCCAGCATTTT
TRBJ2-1	TRBV10-3	TRBD2	few	15	CAISDTSGSTNEQFF	TGTGCCATCAGTGATACTAGCGGGAGTACAAATGAGCAGTTCTTC
TRBJ1-5	TRBV28	-	once	15	CASSSGEWLFRAQHF	TGTGCCAGCAGTTCAGGGGAATGGCTTTTTAGGGCCCAGCATTTT
TRBJ2-1	TRBV20-1	-	-	11	CSAKGGGEQFF	TGCAGTGCTAAAGGGGGGGGCGAGCAGTTCTTC
TRBJ1-1	TRBV11-2	-	-	16	CASSLEPPGVNTEAFF	TGTGCCAGCAGCTTAGAACCCCCAGGGGTTAACACTGAAGCTTTCTTT
TRBJ2-7	TRBV9	TRBD1	-	14	CASSVVDRGGEQYF	TGTGCCAGCAGCGTAGTGGACAGGGGGGGCGAGCAGTACTTC